This T cell receptor (beta chain) originates from a study of blood T cell repertoires in COVID-19 (dated by TCRdb to 2020 to 2022). In terms of the full investigation: Collaborator samples came from the United States, Italy and Spain and covered acute and convalescent phases of COVID-19. The dataset comprised deeply sampled blood TCRbeta repertoires from subjects exposed to, actively infected with, or recovered from COVID-19. Samples came from the ongoing ImmuneRACE study (first 160 participants) plus 1,254 subjects from 6 global collaborators. The sample metadata nearly always contained a de-identified subject ID, COVID-19 status, age in years and sex. The repertoires were released in a freely available public database intended as a resource for research on the immune response to SARS-CoV-2. The material from the prospective study consisted of cDNA or gDNA derived from T cells, B-cell-depleted T cells, or PBMCs. HLA class I and class II types, where available, came from metadata supplied by the sample provider rather than from assay-based typing. The full study reports these points: How much clinical and demographic metadata was included differed by source and by participant, and the metadata was provided uncurated.

The immunoSEQ Assay, a bias-controlled multiplex PCR, was used to amplify TCRbeta CDR3 regions from genomic DNA. The study's processing was this. The number of nucleated cells in each sample was estimated from the amplification of reference gene primers within the assay. To quantify the absolute abundance of each unique TCRbeta CDR3 rearrangement, sequence reads were collapsed and filtered. For each sample, productive Simpson clonality was calculated as the square root of Simpson's diversity index over productive rearrangements. In TCRdb, the immuneACCESS table is reduced to in-frame sequences with V and J assigned. These tables do not hold every clone; where another copy was compared, an unresolved V gene accounts for under half, and the others remain unexplained. Clone size and V and J calls were adopted from that table, with D and trimming inferred from the DNA. Present in this sample are more than 150,000 clones, roughly 81% of which were seen just once. The ten largest clones capture less than 15% of the sample.

One collaborating source in Seattle enrolled patients while the patients were actively infected and followed the patients over time throughout the course of disease. Whole blood was collected in K2EDTA tubes by collaborating institutions according to the institutions' own protocols. For TCRbeta analysis, collaborator samples were shipped as frozen whole blood, as isolated PBMCs, or as DNA extracted from either sample type. Taken from cysteine to phenylalanine, the CDR3 has 15 residues. CDR3 DNA is the only sequence kept; it has 45 bases, read in frame from the first base. The junction shows trimming of 5 bases on V and 4 bases on J, and the gene matches do not reach 4 bases of it. CDR1 and CDR2, per the germline V gene (reference sequence), are LNHDA and SQIVND. With regard to this clone: Its binding antigen is unknown. Base qualities are not recorded, but no much larger clone differs from it by a single base.

This receptor was obtained from a woman over 75 with COVID-19, enrolled during active disease. Material for sequencing was peripheral blood. This chain joins TRBV19 to TRBJ2-1; TRBD2 aligns with 11 central bases. The CDR3 region has the sequence CASSSRTSGYNEQFF. The DNA is as follows: TGTGCCAGTAGTTCCCGGACTAGCGGGTACAATGAGCAGTTCTTC.